These T cell receptor beta chains were read from a single sample in a study of T cell responses to AZD1222 COVID-19 vaccine. The data were produced by immunoSEQ multiplex PCR, yet TCRdb's version contains in-frame clones alone and is incomplete. Here the sample spans about 120,000 clones, around 88% being singletons. This sample comprised peripheral blood, obtained on day 0 of AZD1222 vaccination. All receptors derive from an adult in good health. Each CDR3 is given with its conserved first and last residue. Fields, in order: J gene, D gene, clone size, V gene, CDR3 protein, CDR3 DNA. The D gene is left open where the match is weak. The listing skips clone size in some rows; elsewhere it reads once, few, many or a size class.

TRBJ1-2 | - | once | TRBV10-1 | CASSPLGINYGYTF | TGCGCCAGCAGCCCCCTGGGCATTAACTATGGCTACACCTTC
TRBJ2-1 | - | once | TRBV30 | CAWSTGSSYNEQFF | TGTGCCTGGTCCACAGGGAGCTCCTACAATGAGCAGTTCTTC
TRBJ1-3 | - | - | TRBV5-1 | CASSGITGASGNTIYF | TGCGCCAGCAGCGGGATCACAGGAGCCTCTGGAAACACCATATATTTT
TRBJ2-3 | TRBD1 | - | TRBV6-4 | CASSAGQGEGRDTQYF | TGTGCCAGCAGTGCAGGACAGGGGGAGGGGAGGGATACGCAGTATTTT
TRBJ1-1 | - | - | TRBV5-1 | CASSLRQLNTEAFF | TGCGCCAGCAGCTTACGGCAGTTGAACACTGAAGCTTTCTTT
TRBJ1-5 | TRBD1 | - | TRBV6-2/TRBV6-3 | CASSDRGGAQPQHF | TGTGCCAGCAGTGACAGGGGGGGGGCTCAGCCCCAGCATTTT
TRBJ1-4 | TRBD1 | once | TRBV4-2 | CASSQGQGVTNEKLFF | TGTGCCAGCAGCCAAGGACAGGGAGTAACTAATGAAAAACTGTTTTTT
TRBJ2-3 | - | - | TRBV12-3/TRBV12-4 | CASSQTVGDTQYF | TGTGCCAGCAGCCAGACAGTTGGAGATACGCAGTATTTT
TRBJ1-5 | - | - | TRBV7-8 | CASSWLFNPDQPQHF | TGTGCCAGCAGCTGGTTGTTCAATCCGGATCAGCCCCAGCATTTT
TRBJ1-2 | - | - | TRBV19 | CASSIKGHTNYGYTF | TGTGCCAGTAGTATAAAGGGACACACGAACTATGGCTACACCTTC
TRBJ2-5 | TRBD2 | - | TRBV3-1/TRBV3-2 | CASSSRRGGGIETQYF | TGTGCCAGCAGCTCGCGCCGGGGCGGGGGGATAGAGACCCAGTACTTC
TRBJ1-2 | - | - | TRBV4-2 | CASSQDNGLGYTF | TGTGCCAGCAGCCAAGACAACGGTTTGGGCTACACCTTC
TRBJ1-2 | TRBD1 | few | TRBV20-1 | CSASKGTGVLGYTF | TGCAGTGCTAGTAAGGGGACAGGGGTCCTTGGCTACACCTTC
TRBJ1-5 | - | - | TRBV6-5 | CASLRGINQPQHF | TGTGCCAGCTTAAGAGGGATCAATCAGCCCCAGCATTTT
TRBJ1-1 | TRBD1 | few | TRBV9 | CASSAGGTEAFF | TGTGCCAGCAGCGCAGGGGGCACTGAAGCTTTCTTT
TRBJ1-6 | TRBD1 | once | TRBV9 | CASSVRGTDNSPLHF | TGTGCCAGCAGCGTACGAGGGACAGATAATTCACCCCTCCACTTT
TRBJ2-1 | - | - | TRBV28 | CASRSASSYNEQFF | TGTGCCAGCAGGTCTGCAAGCTCCTACAATGAGCAGTTCTTC
TRBJ1-2 | - | - | TRBV20-1 | CSASGRDYGYTF | TGCAGTGCTAGTGGGCGGGACTATGGCTACACCTTC
TRBJ1-2 | - | once | TRBV15 | CATSRDWPAAANGYTF | TGTGCCACCAGCAGAGATTGGCCGGCAGCTGCAAATGGCTACACCTTC
TRBJ1-5 | - | - | TRBV5-4 | CASSFSPNQPQHF | TGTGCCAGCAGCTTTTCCCCTAATCAGCCCCAGCATTTT
TRBJ1-4 | - | few | TRBV19 | CAESCCPLF | TGTGCCGAGTCTTGTTGCCCCCTTTTT
TRBJ1-1 | - | once | TRBV28 | CASSFSGTPHGAEAFF | TGTGCCAGCAGTTTTTCCGGGACCCCTCACGGGGCTGAAGCTTTCTTT
TRBJ1-1 | - | - | TRBV7-6 | CASSLSGRTDTEAFF | TGTGCCAGCAGCTTAAGTGGCAGGACCGACACTGAAGCTTTCTTT
TRBJ1-4 | TRBD1 | - | TRBV4-3 | CASSQDERGPGEKLFF | TGCGCCAGCAGCCAAGATGAGAGGGGGCCAGGCGAAAAACTGTTTTTT
TRBJ2-5 | - | - | TRBV11-3 | CASSPRGGPETQYF | TGTGCCAGCAGCCCACGCGGAGGGCCGGAGACCCAGTACTTC
TRBJ2-1 | TRBD1 | - | TRBV5-4 | CASFRDRDYNEQFF | TGTGCCAGCTTCCGGGACAGGGACTACAATGAGCAGTTCTTC
TRBJ1-1 | TRBD1 | - | TRBV7-8 | CASSPRGDTEAFF | TGTGCCAGCAGCCCCAGGGGGGATACTGAAGCTTTCTTT
TRBJ1-2 | - | - | TRBV6-5 | CASARDNYYGYTF | TGTGCCAGCGCCCGGGACAATTATTATGGCTACACCTTC
TRBJ2-7 | - | - | TRBV28 | CASRQQVSGEQYF | TGTGCCAGCAGGCAACAGGTCTCTGGCGAGCAGTACTTC
TRBJ1-5 | TRBD1 | - | TRBV6-6 | CASRPGGTANQPQHF | TGTGCCAGCAGGCCAGGGGGCACAGCGAATCAGCCCCAGCATTTT
TRBJ1-1 | TRBD1 | - | TRBV2 | CATTDRGPTEAFF | TGTGCCACGACAGACAGGGGCCCCACTGAAGCTTTCTTT
TRBJ2-1 | TRBD2 | - | TRBV19 | CASSNGAGVPNEQFF | TGTGCCAGTAGTAACGGGGCGGGAGTACCCAATGAGCAGTTCTTC